These 16 T cell receptor beta chains originate from one sample sequenced in a study of identical twins. MiXCR was run by TCRdb on the 5' RACE reads, yielding one entry per CDR3 protein. The sample has roughly 770,000 distinct CDR3 sequences, 15% to 20% seen once. This sample was also put to use in a study of T cells expressing NK-cell markers.

Sequencing was carried out using PBMCs. The receptors stem from a woman aged 18-30 years in good health.

V usage is TRBV28 and J usage is TRBJ2-2; 7 nucleotides line up with TRBD1. The CDR3 length is 15 residues. The junction had 7 bases not matched to a gene; V was cut back by 6 bases and J by 3 bases. Germline-derived CDR1 and CDR2 are MDHEN and SYDVKM. CDR3 DNA: TGTGCCAGCAGACCCGGGACAGACTACACCGGGGAGCTGTTTTTT. As protein: CASRPGTDYTGELFF.

This clonotype was seen a handful of times. This chain uses TRBV20-1 with TRBJ2-6; a weak D match, TRBD1 (6 bases). This CDR3 is 17 amino acids long. Trimming took 1 base from V and 3 from J, leaving 16 bases between them. Germline CDR1 DFQATT, CDR2 SNEGSKA (reference sequence). The CDR3 region is CSARGQWGLGGANVLTF. CDR3 coding DNA: TGCAGTGCTAGAGGGCAGTGGGGGCTCGGTGGGGCCAACGTCCTGACTTTC.

The rearrangement uses TRBV12-3 or TRBV12-4 and TRBJ1-5; 7 positions match TRBD1. The CDR3 runs 15 residues. Trimming removed 6 bases from V and 4 bases from J; junction bases left unmatched: 9. CDR3 DNA sequence: TGTGCCAGCAGGTCAGATGGGACAGTAAATCAGCCCCAGCATTTT. Amino acids: CASRSDGTVNQPQHF.

The chain carries TRBV5-1 and TRBJ1-3; 7 nucleotides agree with TRBD1. The CDR3 is made up of 14 amino acids. The J segment lost 3 bases and the V segment lost 0 bases, leaving 0 bases of the junction unmatched. In germline, CDR1 is SGHRS, CDR2 YFSETQ. This CDR3 reads CASSLGQGGNTIYF. The CDR3 bases are TGCGCCAGCAGCTTGGGACAGGGTGGAAACACCATATATTTT.

The chain is built from TRBV6-1 and TRBJ2-3, with TRBD2 matching over 11 bases. V dropped 3 bases and J dropped 4; count of bases not matched to a gene: 6. This CDR3 has 16 amino acids. The germline V gene encodes CDR1 MNHNS and CDR2 SASEGT. CDR3 bases: TGTGCCAGCAGTGACTTAGCGGGGGGGCGGGCAGATACGCAGTATTTT. This encodes CASSDLAGGRADTQYF.

The rearrangement uses TRBV19 and TRBJ1-1; TRBD1 matches at 8 bases. This CDR3 has 17 amino acids. Trimming took 4 bases from V and 0 from J; bases not matched to a gene: 10. Germline V gene lookup returns CDR1 LNHDA and CDR2 SQIVND (reference sequence). CDR3 residues: CASSTRWPGGLNTEAFF. The CDR3 region has the DNA TGTGCCAGTAGTACCCGATGGCCAGGGGGCCTGAACACTGAAGCTTTCTTT.

The rearrangement uses TRBV21-1 and TRBJ2-1. TRBV21-1 is flagged as a pseudogene. This CDR3 contains 16 residues. The CDR3 is CARTKESERTYNEQFF. Written as DNA, the CDR3 is TGTGCCAGAACCAAAGAGTCAGAAAGAACCTACAATGAGCAGTTCTTC.

This chain joins TRBV5-1 and TRBJ2-1, with D possibly TRBD1 on 5 matching bases. Trimming left V 0 bases short and J 2 bases short, with 9 bases between. Germline V gene sequence: CDR1 SGHRS, CDR2 YFSETQ. CDR3 size: 15 residues. The CDR3 nucleotides read TGCGCCAGCAGCTTGGAAGCAGGGACCTACAATGAGCAGTTCTTC. Translated, it gives CASSLEAGTYNEQFF.

This clonotype was picked up a small number of times. The genes are TRBV5-4 and TRBJ2-7; 8 nucleotides agree with TRBD2. Germline CDR1 is SGHNT and CDR2 is YYREEE (reference sequence). The CDR3 totals 16 residues. The trim removed 0 bases at V and 3 bases at J, leaving 8 bases unmatched. The CDR3 is CASSLGGGGPSYEQYF. DNA of the CDR3: TGTGCCAGCAGCTTGGGAGGCGGGGGGCCCAGCTACGAGCAGTACTTC.

This clonotype was observed a handful of times. This chain links TRBV9 with TRBJ2-5, with D uncertain. Germline V gene lookup returns CDR1 SGDLS and CDR2 YYNGEE. The V end lost 4 bases, the J end lost 2 bases, and 9 bases lay between the germline ends. The CDR3 has 13 amino acids. The DNA of the CDR3 is TGTGCCAGCAGCTCTAGGAAACAAGAGACCCAGTACTTC. Translating it yields CASSSRKQETQYF.

The chain couples TRBV10-1 to TRBJ2-3, with 9 bases that match TRBD2. The CDR3 covers 16 residues. Trimming at V came to 2 bases and at J to 4 bases, leaving 7 bases not matched to a gene. In germline, CDR1 is WNHNN, CDR2 SYGVQD (reference sequence). CDR3 in amino acids: CASSEGTSRSADTQYF. DNA for the CDR3: TGCGCCAGCAGTGAGGGGACTAGCAGGTCGGCAGATACGCAGTATTTT.

This clonotype was picked up a small number of times. The V call is TRBV11-2, the J call TRBJ2-1; TRBD1 agrees at 7 bases. J lost 3 bases, V lost 2 bases, and 7 bases had no gene match. The CDR3 sequence is 16 residues long. The V gene's germline CDR1 is SGHAT and CDR2 FQNNGV. The CDR3 DNA is TGTGCCAGCAGCTTATATGGACAGGCGAACTACAATGAGCAGTTCTTC. Translating gives CASSLYGQANYNEQFF.

This chain links TRBV29-1 with TRBJ2-7; D may be TRBD2 (5 bases). With 4 bases removed from V and 5 bases from J, the gap between germline ends came to 24 bases. Germline V gene lookup returns CDR1 SQVTM and CDR2 ANQGSEA. There are 16 residues in the CDR3. The CDR3 is CSVVTRGTGVLHEQYF. CDR3 DNA sequence: TGCAGCGTTGTAACCCGGGGAACTGGGGTCCTCCACGAGCAGTACTTC.

The chain carries TRBV20-1 and TRBJ2-5; D ambiguous. CDR1 is DFQATT and CDR2 is SNEGSKA in the germline V gene (reference sequence). Trimming left V 0 bases short and J 3 bases short, with 8 bases between. The CDR3 is 13 residues long. The DNA for the CDR3 is TGCAGTGCTAGAGATCTCGAGAAAGAGACCCAGTACTTC. It translates to CSARDLEKETQYF.

V usage is TRBV10-2 and J usage is TRBJ2-1, with TRBD2 as a possible D gene (5 bases). Germline loops: CDR1 WSHSY, CDR2 SAAADI. Trimming pared 7 bases from V and 9 bases from J, leaving 10 bases between. The CDR3 is 11 amino acids. The CDR3 region is CASTRRSEQFF. The CDR3 DNA sequence: TGCGCCAGCACCCGGAGGAGTGAGCAGTTCTTC.

Only a few counts were recorded for this clonotype. The rearrangement links TRBV27 to TRBJ2-2; possibly TRBD1 or TRBD2 for D (5 bases each). Germline assignment: CDR1 MNHEY and CDR2 SMNVEV (reference sequence). Trimming shortened V by 7 bases and J by 7 bases, and 16 bases separated the two germline ends. The CDR3 spans 14 residues. As DNA, the CDR3 is TGTGCCAGCAATCCCTGGGGGTCGGGCGGGGAGCTGTTTTTT. Translated, it gives CASNPWGSGGELFF.